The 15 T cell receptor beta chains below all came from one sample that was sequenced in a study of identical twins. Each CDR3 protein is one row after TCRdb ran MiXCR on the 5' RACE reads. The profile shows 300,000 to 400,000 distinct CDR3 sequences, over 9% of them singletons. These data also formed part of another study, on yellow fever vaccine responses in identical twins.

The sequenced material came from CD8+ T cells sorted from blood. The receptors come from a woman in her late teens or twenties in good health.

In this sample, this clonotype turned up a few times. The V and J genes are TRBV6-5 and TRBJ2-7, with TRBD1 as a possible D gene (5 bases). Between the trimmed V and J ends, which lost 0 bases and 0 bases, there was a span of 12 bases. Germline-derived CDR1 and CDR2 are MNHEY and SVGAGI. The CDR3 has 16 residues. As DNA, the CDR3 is TGTGCCAGCAGTTACTCGAGCCTGGGGCGCTCCTACGAGCAGTACGTC. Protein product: CASSYSSLGRSYEQYV.

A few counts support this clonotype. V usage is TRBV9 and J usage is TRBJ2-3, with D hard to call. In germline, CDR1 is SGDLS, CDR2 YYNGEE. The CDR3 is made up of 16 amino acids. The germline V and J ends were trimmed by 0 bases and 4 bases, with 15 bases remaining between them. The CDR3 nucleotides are TGTGCCAGCAGCGTAGCAGAGTTCAGTCATGCAGATACGCAGTATTTT. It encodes CASSVAEFSHADTQYF.

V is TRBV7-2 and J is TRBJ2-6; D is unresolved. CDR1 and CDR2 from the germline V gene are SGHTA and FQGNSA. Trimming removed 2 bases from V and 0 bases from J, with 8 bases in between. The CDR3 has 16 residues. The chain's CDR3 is CASSLTDRSGANVLTF. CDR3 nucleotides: TGTGCCAGCAGCTTAACGGACCGCTCTGGGGCCAACGTCCTGACTTTC.

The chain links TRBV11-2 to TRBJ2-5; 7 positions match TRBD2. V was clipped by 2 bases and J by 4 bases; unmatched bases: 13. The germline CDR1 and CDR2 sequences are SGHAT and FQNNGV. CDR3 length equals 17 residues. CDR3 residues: CASSLPPRAGVRETQYF. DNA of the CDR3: TGTGCCAGCAGCTTACCCCCCCGGGCGGGAGTAAGAGAGACCCAGTACTTC.

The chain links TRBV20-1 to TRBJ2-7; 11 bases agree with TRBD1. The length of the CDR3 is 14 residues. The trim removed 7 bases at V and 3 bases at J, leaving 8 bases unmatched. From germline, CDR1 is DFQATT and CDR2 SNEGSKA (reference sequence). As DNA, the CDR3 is TGCAGTGTCCTCGGGGACAGGGGGATCTACGAGCAGTACGTC. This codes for CSVLGDRGIYEQYV.

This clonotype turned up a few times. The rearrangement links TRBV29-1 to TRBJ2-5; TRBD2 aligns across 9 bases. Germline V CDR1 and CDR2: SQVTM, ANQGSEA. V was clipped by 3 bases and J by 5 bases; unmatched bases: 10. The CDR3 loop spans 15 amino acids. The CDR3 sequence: CSVDAGGRLGETQYF. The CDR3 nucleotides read TGCAGCGTTGATGCGGGGGGGCGGTTAGGTGAGACCCAGTACTTC.

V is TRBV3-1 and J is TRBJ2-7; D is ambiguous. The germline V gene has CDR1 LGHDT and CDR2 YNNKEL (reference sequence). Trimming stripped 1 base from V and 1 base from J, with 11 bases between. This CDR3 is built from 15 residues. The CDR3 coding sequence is TGTGCCAGCAGCCAAGGCGGCGCAGCGTCCTACGAGCAGTACTTC. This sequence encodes CASSQGGAASYEQYF.

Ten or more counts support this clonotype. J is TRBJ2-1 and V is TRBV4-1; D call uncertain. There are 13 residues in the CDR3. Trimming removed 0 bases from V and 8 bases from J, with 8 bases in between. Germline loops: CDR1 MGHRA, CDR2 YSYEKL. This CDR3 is CASSQEVGYEQFF. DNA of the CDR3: TGCGCCAGCAGCCAAGAAGTAGGGTATGAGCAGTTCTTC.

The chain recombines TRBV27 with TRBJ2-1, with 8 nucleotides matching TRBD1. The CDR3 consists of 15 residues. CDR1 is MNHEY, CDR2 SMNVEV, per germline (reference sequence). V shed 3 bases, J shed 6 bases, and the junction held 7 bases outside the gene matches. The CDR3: CASSLSDRVSNEQFF. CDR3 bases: TGTGCCAGCAGTTTGTCGGACAGGGTCTCCAATGAGCAGTTCTTC.

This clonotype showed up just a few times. The CDR3 nucleotides read TGTGCCAGCAGCTCAAGCGGGGGGGTCACCGGGGAGCTGTTTTTT. Residues: CASSSSGGVTGELFF. This chain links TRBV9 with TRBJ2-2; 10 nucleotides match TRBD2. V trimming: 4 bases; J trimming: 4 bases; junction bases outside the gene matches: 4. The CDR3 is 15 residues long. The germline V gene encodes CDR1 SGDLS and CDR2 YYNGEE.

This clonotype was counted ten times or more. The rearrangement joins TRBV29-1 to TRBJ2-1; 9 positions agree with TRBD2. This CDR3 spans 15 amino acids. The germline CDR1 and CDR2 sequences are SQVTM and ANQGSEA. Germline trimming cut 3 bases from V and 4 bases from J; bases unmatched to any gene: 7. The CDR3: CSVEGEAGGYNEQFF. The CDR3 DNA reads TGCAGCGTTGAGGGGGAAGCGGGAGGTTACAATGAGCAGTTCTTC.

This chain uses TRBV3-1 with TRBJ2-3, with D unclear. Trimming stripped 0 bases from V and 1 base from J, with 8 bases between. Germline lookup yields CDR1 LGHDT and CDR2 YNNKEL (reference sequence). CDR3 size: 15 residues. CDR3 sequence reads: CASSQDEDRTDTQYF. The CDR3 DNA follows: TGTGCCAGCAGCCAAGATGAGGACCGCACAGATACGCAGTATTTT.

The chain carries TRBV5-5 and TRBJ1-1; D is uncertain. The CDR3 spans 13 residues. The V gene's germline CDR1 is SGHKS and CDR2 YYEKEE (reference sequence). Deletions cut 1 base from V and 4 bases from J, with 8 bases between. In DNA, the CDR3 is TGTGCCAGCAGCTTGTTAGGTAGCACTGAAGCTTTCTTT. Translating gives CASSLLGSTEAFF. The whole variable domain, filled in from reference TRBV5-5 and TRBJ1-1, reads DAGVTQSPTHLIKTRGQQVTLRCSPISGHKSVSWYQQVLGQGPQFIFQYYEKEERGRGNFPDRFSARQFPNYSSELNVNALLLGDSALYLCASSLLGSTEAFFGQGTRLTVV.

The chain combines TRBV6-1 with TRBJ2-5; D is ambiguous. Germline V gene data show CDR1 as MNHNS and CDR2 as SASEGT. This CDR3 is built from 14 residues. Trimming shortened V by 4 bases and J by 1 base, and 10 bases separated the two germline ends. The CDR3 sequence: CASSVADPQETQYF. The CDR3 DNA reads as TGTGCCAGCAGTGTGGCGGACCCCCAAGAGACCCAGTACTTC.

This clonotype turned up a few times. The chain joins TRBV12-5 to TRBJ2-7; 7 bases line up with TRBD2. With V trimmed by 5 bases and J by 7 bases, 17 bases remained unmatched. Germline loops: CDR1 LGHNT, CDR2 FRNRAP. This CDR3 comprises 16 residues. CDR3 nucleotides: TGTGCTAGTGGTACGACCGGGACTACGATCCCTAGTGAGCAGTACTTC. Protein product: CASGTTGTTIPSEQYF.